The 27 T cell receptor beta chains below were found in one sample sequenced in a study of blood T cell repertoires in COVID-19. TCRdb keeps only in-frame clones here, not all; method: immunoSEQ multiplex PCR. The sample consists of 200,000 to 250,000 clones, roughly four fifths of them appearing once. The sequenced material came from peripheral blood. The receptors were gathered from a woman of 80 years or more with COVID-19, enrolled during active disease.

CDR3 DNA sequence: TGTGCCAGCAGTTACTTCCGGGTACCTTCCTACGAGCAGTACTTC. It specifies CASSYFRVPSYEQYF. The V gene is TRBV6-5, the J gene TRBJ2-7, with unresolved D. The V end lost 1 base, the J end lost 1 base, and 11 bases lay between the germline ends. The CDR3 has 15 residues. Germline V gene data show CDR1 as MNHEY and CDR2 as SVGAGI.

This clone turned up a few times. The V gene is TRBV4-1, the J gene TRBJ2-7; 7 bases map to TRBD1. The CDR3 contains 15 residues. Germline V CDR1 and CDR2: MGHRA, YSYEKL. The V gene end was trimmed by 1 base and the J gene end by 5 bases; junction bases not matched to a gene: 8. The CDR3 region has the DNA TGCGCCAGCAGCCAAGCGGCAGGGGGTTTCGACGAGCAGTACTTC. Translation: CASSQAAGGFDEQYF.

V and J are TRBV7-2 and TRBJ1-2; 12 nucleotides match TRBD1. The CDR3 sequence is 16 residues long. Looked up from germline, CDR1 is SGHTA and CDR2 is FQGNSA. V shed 5 bases, J shed 6 bases, and the junction held 10 bases outside the gene matches. The chain's CDR3 is CASSTRTGTGGDGYTF. The CDR3 DNA reads TGTGCCAGCAGCACCCGTACCGGGACAGGGGGCGATGGCTACACCTTC.

The chain combines TRBV28 with TRBJ2-7; 9 positions match TRBD1. This CDR3 contains 16 residues. The ends lost 7 bases at V and 3 bases at J; junction bases unmatched: 13. Germline assignment: CDR1 MDHEN and CDR2 SYDVKM. In nucleotides, the CDR3 is TGTGCCAGCATTCGATCGGGGACAGGGTTGGGCTACGAGCAGTACTTC. Translation gives CASIRSGTGLGYEQYF. The full variable domain, with the rest looked up from reference TRBV28 and TRBJ2-7, is DVKVTQSSRYLVKRTGEKVFLECVQDMDHENMFWYRQDPGLGLRLIYFSYDVKMKEKGDIPEGYSVSREKKERFSLILESASTNQTSMYLCASIRSGTGLGYEQYFGPGTRLTVT.

The J gene is TRBJ2-1, the V gene TRBV5-1; 9 bases fit TRBD2. Germline loops: CDR1 SGHRS, CDR2 YFSETQ. V was pared by 4 bases and J by 4 bases, with 9 bases of the junction left unmatched. The CDR3 is 16 amino acids. CDR3 nucleotides: TGCGCCAGCAGCCTGGACGGGACTAGCACATACAATGAGCAGTTCTTC. It codes for CASSLDGTSTYNEQFF.

V usage is TRBV15 and J usage is TRBJ2-3; possible D gene TRBD1, 6 bases. V lost 4 bases, J lost 6 bases, and 11 bases lay in between. The germline V gene encodes CDR1 LNHNV and CDR2 YYDKDF (reference sequence). The length of the CDR3 is 13 residues. The DNA for the CDR3 is TGTGCCACCAGCAACAGGGTTGGGGATACGCAGTATTTT. Protein sequence: CATSNRVGDTQYF.

This chain joins TRBV30 and TRBJ1-4; 9 positions agree with TRBD1. Germline V gives CDR1 GTSNPN, CDR2 SVGIG (reference sequence). The V and J ends lost 0 bases and 4 bases, in that order; junction bases with no gene match: 3. The CDR3 sequence is 15 residues long. The CDR3 is CAWSVQGALNEKLFF. The DNA of the CDR3 is TGTGCCTGGAGTGTACAGGGGGCCCTTAATGAAAAACTGTTTTTT.

This chain links TRBV5-1 with TRBJ2-5; D is perhaps TRBD2 (6 bases). Germline V gives CDR1 SGHRS, CDR2 YFSETQ. V was pared by 1 base and J by 4 bases, with 11 bases between. The CDR3 consists of 14 residues. CDR3: CASSLQGDLETQYF. Written as DNA, the CDR3 is TGCGCCAGCAGCTTGCAAGGGGACTTAGAGACCCAGTACTTC. The entire variable domain, with the rest obtained from reference TRBV5-1 and TRBJ2-5, is as follows: KAGVTQTPRYLIKTRGQQVTLSCSPISGHRSVSWYQQTPGQGLQFLFEYFSETQRNKGNFPGRFSGRQFSNSRSEMNVSTLELGDSALYLCASSLQGDLETQYFGPGTRLLVL.

The chain is built from TRBV18 and TRBJ2-7; 8 positions match TRBD1. The germline gives CDR1 KGHSH, CDR2 LQKENI. The V segment lost 6 bases and the J segment 9 bases; nucleotides outside the gene matches: 16. The CDR3 totals 15 residues. CDR3 sequence reads: CASSPIGTGASGQYF. CDR3 in DNA: TGTGCCAGCTCCCCAATTGGGACAGGCGCCTCTGGGCAGTACTTC. Combining the CDR3 with reference TRBV18 and TRBJ2-7 gives the whole variable domain NAGVMQNPRHLVRRRGQEARLRCSPMKGHSHVYWYRQLPEEGLKFMVYLQKENIIDESGMPKERFSAEFPKEGPSILRIQQVVRGDSAAYFCASSPIGTGASGQYFGPGTRLTVT.

The J gene is TRBJ1-4, the V gene TRBV4-3; 7 bases fit TRBD1. From germline, CDR1 is LGHNA and CDR2 YSLEER. The trim removed 0 bases at V and 4 bases at J, leaving 8 bases unmatched. The CDR3 has 17 amino acids. CDR3 residues: CASSQEPPQGINEKLFF. The DNA of the CDR3 is TGCGCCAGCAGCCAAGAGCCACCACAGGGGATTAATGAAAAACTGTTTTTT.

The chain couples TRBV7-9 to TRBJ1-1, with D perhaps TRBD1 (5 bases). In germline, CDR1 is SEHNR, CDR2 FQNEAQ (reference sequence). The CDR3 covers 11 residues. V shed 5 bases and J shed 8 bases, with 9 bases lying between them. DNA of the CDR3: TGTGCCAGCAGCCGCGGGGGGGAAGCTTTCTTT. This translates into CASSRGGEAFF.

The chain combines TRBV18 with TRBJ1-2; TRBD1 agrees at 10 bases. From germline, CDR1 is KGHSH and CDR2 LQKENI. The CDR3 runs to 16 residues. Trimming at V came to 4 bases and at J to 3 bases, leaving 8 bases not matched to a gene. The CDR3 loop is CASSQSAGTGDYGYTF. The CDR3 DNA is TGTGCCAGCTCACAAAGCGCCGGGACAGGGGACTATGGCTACACCTTC.

The chain has TRBV5-1 and TRBJ1-2; 7 bases line up with TRBD1. Per the germline V gene, CDR1 is SGHRS and CDR2 is YFSETQ. V lost 4 bases and J lost 4; bases outside the gene matches: 10. The CDR3 is 15 amino acids. CDR3: CASSLEGGAGYGYTF. The CDR3 DNA reads as TGCGCCAGCAGCCTCGAAGGGGGCGCGGGCTATGGCTACACCTTC.

This chain uses TRBV18 with TRBJ1-1, with D possibly TRBD1 on 6 matching bases. The CDR3 is 15 residues long. The germline CDR1 and CDR2 sequences are KGHSH and LQKENI. V shed 0 bases and J shed 0 bases, with 8 bases lying between them. DNA of the CDR3: TGTGCCAGCTCACCACCAGGGACATTGAACACTGAAGCTTTCTTT. Its translation: CASSPPGTLNTEAFF.

The CDR3 region has the DNA TGTGCCTTCTCGGGACAGAGCTACAATGAGCAGTTCTTC. This translates into CAFSGQSYNEQFF. J is TRBJ2-1 and V is TRBV30; 7 nucleotides line up with TRBD1. There are 13 residues in the CDR3. CDR1 is GTSNPN, CDR2 SVGIG, per germline (reference sequence). V shed 7 bases, J shed 3 bases, and the junction held 6 bases outside the gene matches.

The chain has TRBV5-4 and TRBJ1-2; D remains unclear. The CDR3 has 16 residues. The V gene's germline CDR1 is SGHNT and CDR2 YYREEE (reference sequence). Trimming cost V 4 bases and J 2 bases, with 18 bases left between them. The CDR3 is CASSPARPGINYGYTF. The CDR3 DNA reads TGTGCCAGCAGCCCCGCCCGGCCGGGGATCAACTATGGCTACACCTTC.

The chain is built from TRBV2 and TRBJ1-2; TRBD1 matches at 7 bases. The CDR3 is 15 amino acids. Germline V lookup: CDR1 SNHLY, CDR2 FYNNEI. J lost 7 bases, V lost 2 bases, and 10 bases had no gene match. The DNA of the CDR3 is TGTGCCAGCAGTGAAACCCCACGACAGGGTTTTGGCTACACCTTC. This encodes CASSETPRQGFGYTF.

The chain links TRBV6-2 or TRBV6-3 to TRBJ2-4; possibly TRBD2 for D (5 bases). The CDR3 runs 17 residues. CDR1 and CDR2 from the germline V gene are MNHEY and SVGEGT. Trimming took 6 bases from V and 9 from J, leaving 27 bases between them. The CDR3 reads CASSPRTGNAPRSIQYF. The CDR3 nucleotides read TGTGCCAGCAGCCCTCGAACCGGGAACGCACCCCGAAGCATTCAGTACTTC.

The rearrangement links TRBV29-1 to TRBJ2-7; 8 positions match TRBD2. Germline trimming cut 6 bases from V and 3 bases from J; bases unmatched to any gene: 7. In germline, CDR1 is SQVTM, CDR2 ANQGSEA. The CDR3 is made up of 13 amino acids. The CDR3 reads CSVTLAARYEQYF. The CDR3 bases are TGCAGCGTCACACTAGCGGCGCGCTACGAGCAGTACTTC.

The chain links TRBV6-5 to TRBJ2-1; D is perhaps TRBD2 (5 bases). This CDR3 contains 15 residues. From germline, CDR1 is MNHEY and CDR2 SVGAGI. Trimming stripped 0 bases from V and 1 base from J, with 7 bases between. CDR3 residues: CASSYSGVSYNEQFF. The CDR3 coding sequence is TGTGCCAGCAGTTACTCCGGGGTTTCCTACAATGAGCAGTTCTTC.

The V gene is TRBV18, the J gene TRBJ1-2; D unresolved. Germline V lookup: CDR1 KGHSH, CDR2 LQKENI. V lost 4 bases, J lost 6 bases, and 9 bases lay in between. The length of the CDR3 is 12 residues. CDR3 DNA: TGTGCCAGCTCACGGTCGGGGAATGGCTACACCTTC. It translates to CASSRSGNGYTF. Based on the CDR3 plus reference TRBV18 and TRBJ1-2, the full variable domain is NAGVMQNPRHLVRRRGQEARLRCSPMKGHSHVYWYRQLPEEGLKFMVYLQKENIIDESGMPKERFSAEFPKEGPSILRIQQVVRGDSAAYFCASSRSGNGYTFGSGTRLTVV.

This clone has just a few counts. This sequence joins TRBV5-1 and TRBJ1-5; TRBD1 is a possible D gene (5 bases). CDR3 length equals 15 residues. V lost 0 bases, J lost 3 bases, and 10 bases lay in between. Germline CDR1 reads SGHRS; CDR2 reads YFSETQ. DNA for the CDR3: TGCGCCAGCAGCTTGGGTGACAGCAACAATCAGCCCCAGCATTTT. It is translated as CASSLGDSNNQPQHF.

This chain connects TRBV6-5 to TRBJ2-7; D possibly corresponds to TRBD2 (7 bases). Germline-derived CDR1 and CDR2 are MNHEY and SVGAGI. With 7 bases removed from V and 4 bases from J, the gap between germline ends came to 20 bases. CDR3 length: 15 residues. The CDR3 DNA sequence: TGTGCCAGCACCGGGAGGTGGGGGGGCTCATACGAGCAGTACTTC. Translating it yields CASTGRWGGSYEQYF.

The CDR3 sequence is CASRSGTGGNQPQHF. The CDR3 bases are TGCGCCAGCAGATCCGGGACAGGGGGCAATCAGCCCCAGCATTTT. The chain carries TRBV5-1 and TRBJ1-5, with 10 nucleotides matching TRBD1. Germline V CDR1 and CDR2: SGHRS, YFSETQ. After removal of 5 bases from V and 2 bases from J, the junction contained 4 bases not matched to a gene. This CDR3 contains 15 residues.

J is TRBJ1-4 and V is TRBV6-5; the match to TRBD1 covers 7 bases. V shed 6 bases and J 7 bases; nucleotides not matched to a gene: 11. The CDR3 consists of 15 residues. Germline lookup yields CDR1 MNHEY and CDR2 SVGAGI. The CDR3 sequence is CASRAGGGGGEKLFF. As DNA, the CDR3 is TGTGCCAGCAGGGCAGGGGGAGGTGGTGGTGAAAAACTGTTTTTT.

The chain uses TRBV3-1 (or the pseudogene TRBV3-2) and TRBJ2-1; the D gene is possibly TRBD2 (6 bases). The CDR3 extends over 13 amino acids. Trimming removed 7 bases at V and 6 bases at J, with 13 bases between. Germline V CDR1 and CDR2: LGHDT, YNNKEL (reference sequence). CDR3 residues: CASTLTRGNEQFF. The CDR3 coding sequence is TGTGCCAGCACCCTGACTAGGGGCAATGAGCAGTTCTTC.

The chain is built from TRBV3-1 (or the pseudogene TRBV3-2) and TRBJ2-3; D perhaps matches TRBD1 (6 bases). Germline lookup yields CDR1 LGHDT and CDR2 YNNKEL (reference sequence). CDR3 size: 15 residues. Trimming left V 2 bases short and J 1 base short, with 10 bases between. The DNA of the CDR3 is TGTGCCAGCAGCCAACAGGGGTCGGGCACAGATACGCAGTATTTT. The encoded protein is CASSQQGSGTDTQYF.